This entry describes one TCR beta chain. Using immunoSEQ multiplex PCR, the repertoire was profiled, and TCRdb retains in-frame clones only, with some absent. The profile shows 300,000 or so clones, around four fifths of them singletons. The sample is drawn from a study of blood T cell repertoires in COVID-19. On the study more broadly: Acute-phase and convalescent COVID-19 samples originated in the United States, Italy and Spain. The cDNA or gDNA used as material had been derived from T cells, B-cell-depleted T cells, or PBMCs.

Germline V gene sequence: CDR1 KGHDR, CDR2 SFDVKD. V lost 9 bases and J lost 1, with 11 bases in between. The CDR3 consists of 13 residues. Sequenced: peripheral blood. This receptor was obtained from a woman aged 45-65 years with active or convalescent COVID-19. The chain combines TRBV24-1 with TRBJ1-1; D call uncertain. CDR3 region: CATSAGTNTEAFF. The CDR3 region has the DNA TGTGCCACCTCCGCAGGAACGAACACTGAAGCTTTCTTT.